This passage covers 9 T cell receptor beta chains from one sample sequenced in a study of CD8+CD57+ T cells in acquired aplastic anemia. Genomic DNA was employed as the template in profiling TCR beta VDJ and CDR3. TCRdb ran MiXCR on the reads and lists one entry per CDR3 protein. The sample consists of about 190,000 distinct CDR3 sequences, approximately 52% of them appearing once. The sequencing sample was made of sorted CD4+, CD8+, or CD8+CD57+ T cells (not recorded which) from PBMCs. The receptors were sampled from a human donor in good health, serving as a control.

The V and J genes are TRBV7-9 and TRBJ2-5; D is ambiguous. CDR3 size: 14 residues. With 0 bases removed from V and 1 base from J, the gap between germline ends came to 6 bases. Germline V gene sequence: CDR1 SEHNR, CDR2 FQNEAQ (reference sequence). The CDR3 loop is CASSLAGFQETQYF. The CDR3 DNA reads TGTGCCAGCAGCTTAGCGGGTTTCCAAGAGACCCAGTACTTC.

Comments on this clonotype: One end of the junction does not line up with germline, which may come from a read error. The genes are TRBV5-4 and TRBJ2-2; a weak D match, TRBD2 (5 bases). CDR1 is SGHNT and CDR2 is YYREEE in the germline V gene (reference sequence). The CDR3 spans 15 residues. Here the CDR3 reads CASSRRDSVSGELYF. The DNA for the CDR3 is TGTGCCAGCAGCAGACGGGATAGCGTCTCCGGGGAGCTGTACTTC.

This chain connects TRBV15 to TRBJ2-5, with 14 bases fitting TRBD2. CDR3 length: 19 amino acids. Germline V gives CDR1 LNHNV, CDR2 YYDKDF (reference sequence). The trim removed 1 base at V and 5 bases at J, leaving 12 bases unmatched. The DNA for the CDR3 is TGTGCCACCAGCAGAGGCGGTTTGACTAGCGGGGGGGCGCAGGAGACCCAGTACTTC. Protein product: CATSRGGLTSGGAQETQYF.

On this clonotype itself: The CDR3 carries no conserved terminal phenylalanine or tryptophan, so it likely arises from a read error. This chain connects TRBV20-1 to TRBJ2-2; 7 positions match TRBD1. The CDR3 consists of 14 residues. Trimming took 4 bases from V and 5 from J; bases not matched to a gene: 7. Germline V gives CDR1 DFQATT, CDR2 SNEGSKA (reference sequence). This chain's CDR3 is CSATLTGRTGELFS. Written as DNA, the CDR3 is TGCAGTGCTACTTTGACAGGGCGTACCGGGGAGCTGTTTTCC.

This sequence joins TRBV20-1 and TRBJ2-7, with D possibly being TRBD2 (6 bases). V lost 0 bases and J 3 bases, leaving 15 bases between the germline ends. CDR3 size: 15 residues. Germline-derived CDR1 and CDR2 are DFQATT and SNEGSKA (reference sequence). CDR3 amino acids: CSARDQAGLLYEQYF. Written as DNA, the CDR3 is TGCAGTGCTAGAGATCAGGCGGGGTTACTCTACGAGCAGTACTTC.

J is TRBJ1-2 and V is TRBV9; D gene unclear. Germline CDR1 and CDR2: SGDLS and YYNGEE. CDR3 length: 11 amino acids. Trimming left V 5 bases short and J 4 bases short, with 6 bases between. The CDR3 nucleotides are TGTGCCAGCAGGGGCCCCTATGGCTACACCTTC. Translated: CASRGPYGYTF.

The chain combines TRBV25-1 with TRBJ2-3; TRBD2 aligns across 12 bases. V was clipped by 2 bases and J by 4 bases; unmatched bases: 25. Germline CDR1 and CDR2: MGHDK and SYGVNS. This CDR3 is 23 amino acids long. The CDR3 protein is CASSERAAESRASGGAGADTQYF. The CDR3 DNA is TGTGCCAGCAGTGAAAGGGCGGCGGAGTCTAGGGCTAGCGGGGGGGCTGGGGCAGATACGCAGTATTTT.

This clonotype occurred many times. The CDR3 coding sequence is TGTGCCAGCAGCTTGTGGTGGGCAGGGTCAGGGGATACGCAGTATTTT. Translating gives CASSLWWAGSGDTQYF. This sequence joins TRBV5-6 and TRBJ2-3, with D tentatively TRBD1 (5 bases). The CDR3 is made up of 16 amino acids. Trimming took off 1 base at V and 6 bases at J, with 18 bases between the two ends. The germline V gene encodes CDR1 SGHDT and CDR2 YYEEEE. Filled out from reference TRBV5-6 and TRBJ2-3, the complete variable domain reads DAGVTQSPTHLIKTRGQQVTLRCSPKSGHDTVSWYQQALGQGPQFIFQYYEEEERQRGNFPDRFSGHQFPNYSSELNVNALLLGDSALYLCASSLWWAGSGDTQYFGPGTRLTVL.

This clonotype was detected only a few times. The rearrangement links TRBV20-1 to TRBJ1-6, with 7 bases identical to TRBD1. The CDR3 contains 15 residues. J gave up 4 bases and V 7 bases, and 10 bases lay outside the gene matches. The germline V gene has CDR1 DFQATT and CDR2 SNEGSKA (reference sequence). CDR3 loop: CSGTPGTAYNSPLHF. In nucleotides, the CDR3 is TGCAGTGGGACCCCCGGGACAGCATATAATTCACCCCTCCACTTT.